These T cell receptor beta chains were read from a single sample in a study of CD8 T cells in Susac syndrome. TCRdb reprocessed the immunoSEQ multiplex PCR reads via MiXCR and lists one record per CDR3 protein. This sample carries 100,000 to 150,000 distinct CDR3 sequences, 90% to 95% of them seen once, and the ten largest clones take roughly 0.091%. Sequenced: CD4+ T cells from PBMCs. Receptor source: a human donor in good health. Each CDR3 is given with its conserved first and last residue. A D gene is named only where the DNA matches it firmly. Only part of the rows carry a size: once, few, many, or a class if the clone is expanded.

size	V	J	length	D	DNA	CDR3
-	TRBV25-1	TRBJ1-1	14	-	TGTGCCAGCAGTGAATCGTTGGGACACCTTGAAGCTTTCTTT	CASSESLGHLEAFF
-	TRBV5-1	TRBJ2-3	18	TRBD2	TGCGCCAGCAGCTTGGCCATGGGACTAGCGGGAGGGACAGATACGCAGTATTTT	CASSLAMGLAGGTDTQYF
-	TRBV6-5	TRBJ1-6	15	TRBD1	TGTGCCAGCAGTTACCACAGGGGCAGGGGTTCACCCCTCCACTTT	CASSYHRGRGSPLHF
-	TRBV5-4	TRBJ2-7	16	TRBD2	TGTGCCAGCAGCTTGGGGGGGACTAGCTTTACCTACGAGCAGTACTTC	CASSLGGTSFTYEQYF
-	TRBV20-1	TRBJ2-1	16	TRBD2	TGCAGTGCTCTAGGCAGTACCGGGAGGGGATACAATGAGCAGTTCTTC	CSALGSTGRGYNEQFF
-	TRBV20-1	TRBJ2-3	16	-	TGCAGTGCTAGAGATTTCGCGAGGACCAGCACAGATACGCAGTATTTT	CSARDFARTSTDTQYF
-	TRBV5-1	TRBJ2-3	15	-	TGCGCCAGCAGTCCCTTCCTACCCCGGGGCCATACGCAGTATTTT	CASSPFLPRGHTQYF
once	TRBV4-1	TRBJ1-3	18	-	TGCGCCAGCAGCCAACCCAGTGGCAGGTCATACTCTGGAAACACCATATATTTT	CASSQPSGRSYSGNTIYF
-	TRBV7-9	TRBJ2-2	17	TRBD2	TGTGCCAGCAGCTCCCGGACTAGCGGCGCGAACACCGGGGAGCTGTTTTTT	CASSSRTSGANTGELFF
-	TRBV4-3	TRBJ2-5	15	-	TGCGCCAGCAGCCAAGCACGCGATACCGGGGAGACCCAGTACTTC	CASSQARDTGETQYF
-	TRBV5-1	TRBJ2-1	11	-	TGCGCCAGCGGGGGGAATTATGAGCAGTTCTTC	CASGGNYEQFF
-	TRBV4-3	TRBJ1-1	14	-	TGCGCCAGCAGCCAGGGGTCGGAAAACACTGAAGCTTTCTTT	CASSQGSENTEAFF
-	TRBV12-3/TRBV12-4	TRBJ2-7	11	-	TGTGCCAGCAGTTTACGGGCAGAGCAGTACTTC	CASSLRAEQYF
-	TRBV20-1	TRBJ1-5	14	-	TGCAGTGCTAGAATAGGACAGTTCAATCAGCCCCAGCATTTT	CSARIGQFNQPQHF
-	TRBV30	TRBJ1-1	13	-	TGTGCCTGGGCGTATACCCCTCGGGCTGAAGCTTTCTTT	CAWAYTPRAEAFF
-	TRBV20-1	TRBJ2-2	12	-	TGCAGTGCTAGAGGGCAGGCCGGGGAGCTGTTTTTT	CSARGQAGELFF
-	TRBV29-1	TRBJ1-4	13	-	TGCAGCGTGCAGCGAGGGGCTAATGAAAAACTGTTTTTT	CSVQRGANEKLFF
-	TRBV5-6	TRBJ2-5	13	-	TGTGCCAGCATCCTACGATTCCAAGAGACCCAGTACTTC	CASILRFQETQYF
-	TRBV20-1	TRBJ1-5	15	TRBD1	TGCAGTGCCCGGACAGGGGCGGCCCTTGGTCAGCCCCAGCATTTT	CSARTGAALGQPQHF
-	TRBV10-2	TRBJ1-4	14	-	TGCGCCAGCACCTACGGATCAACTAATGAAAAACTGTTTTTT	CASTYGSTNEKLFF
-	TRBV3-1	TRBJ2-5	15	-	TGTGCCAGCAGCCGGACAGTTGGGTCGCAAGAGACCCAGTACTTC	CASSRTVGSQETQYF
-	TRBV4-2	TRBJ1-1	13	-	TGTGCCAGCAGCCAGGGTTTGGGCACTGAAGCTTTCTTT	CASSQGLGTEAFF
-	TRBV27	TRBJ1-5	18	-	TGTGCCAGCAGTCCCCTCGGCCTTGGGGGAAAGAGCAATCAGCCCCAGCATTTT	CASSPLGLGGKSNQPQHF
few	TRBV5-1	TRBJ1-1	15	-	TGCGCTAGCAGCTTGCTCGAAGGGAGGCTGCCTGAAGCTTTCTTT	CASSLLEGRLPEAFF
-	TRBV3-1	TRBJ2-5	15	TRBD1	TGTGCCAGCAGCCTCCGGGACAGGGGAGAAGAGACCCAGTACTTC	CASSLRDRGEETQYF
-	TRBV6-6	TRBJ2-5	14	TRBD1	TGTGCCAGCAGCTCCACTGGGTCAGGGGGGACCCAGTACTTC	CASSSTGSGGTQYF
-	TRBV19	TRBJ1-2	15	-	TGTGCCAGTAGTCGATCCCCCGGGGTGGACTATGGCTACACCTTC	CASSRSPGVDYGYTF
-	TRBV5-6	TRBJ2-6	16	TRBD1	TGTGCCAGCAGTGCGGACAGGACCTCTGGGGCCAACGTCCTGACTTTC	CASSADRTSGANVLTF
-	TRBV20-1	TRBJ2-3	16	TRBD2	TGCAGTGCTAGAGCCCCGGGACTAGGAGAGGCAGATACGCAGTATTTT	CSARAPGLGEADTQYF
-	TRBV12-3/TRBV12-4	TRBJ1-5	12	-	TGTGCCAGCAGCTCAAGGGGCAGGGGTTTGCATTTT	CASSSRGRGLHF
-	TRBV15	TRBJ1-1	15	-	TGTGCCACCAGCAGAGATGGGCACCGGAACACTGAAGCTTTCTTT	CATSRDGHRNTEAFF
-	TRBV5-6	TRBJ1-4	16	TRBD1	TGTGCCAGCAGCGCGGACAGGGCTACAACTAATGAAAAACTGTTTTTT	CASSADRATTNEKLFF
-	TRBV12-3/TRBV12-4	TRBJ2-7	13	-	TGTGCCAGCAGTTTAAATGCGAACCACGAGCAGTACTTC	CASSLNANHEQYF
-	TRBV9	TRBJ2-5	17	-	TGTGCCAGCAGCAAGAGCGTAGGTCAGCGGGACCAAGAGACCCAGTACTTC	CASSKSVGQRDQETQYF
once	TRBV12-3/TRBV12-4	TRBJ1-5	16	-	TGTGCCAGCACCCCGTTTGGCGGTGGAGGGAATCAGCCCCAGCATTTT	CASTPFGGGGNQPQHF
once	TRBV18	TRBJ2-2	14	-	TGTGCCAGCTCTACAACGATGGATACCGGGGAGCTGTTTTTT	CASSTTMDTGELFF
few	TRBV7-2	TRBJ2-1	11	-	TGTGCCAGCAGCCCTTACAATGAGCAGTTCTTC	CASSPYNEQFF
-	TRBV7-2	TRBJ2-7	17	TRBD2	TGTGCCAGCAGCTTTAATCCAGCGGGAGCAGGTAGCTACGAGCAGTACTTC	CASSFNPAGAGSYEQYF
-	TRBV15	TRBJ2-7	16	-	TGTGCCACCAGCAGAGATACGGGCCTACTCTCCTACGAGCAGTACTTC	CATSRDTGLLSYEQYF
-	TRBV3-1	TRBJ1-5	17	-	TGTGCCAGCAGCCAAAACCTCCTAAGGGAATTCAATCAGCCCCAGCATTTT	CASSQNLLREFNQPQHF
-	TRBV20-1	TRBJ1-2	13	TRBD1	TGCAGGGCTGGGGGACAGGGAGGGTCTGGCTACACCTTC	CRAGGQGGSGYTF
-	TRBV6-2/TRBV6-3	TRBJ2-1	16	-	TGTGCCAGCAGTCCCGACAGAGCAACCTCCTACAATGAGCAGTTCTTC	CASSPDRATSYNEQFF
once	TRBV5-6	TRBJ1-1	15	-	TGTGCCAGCAGCTTGGAGACCAATCTGAACACTGAAGCTTTCTTT	CASSLETNLNTEAFF
once	TRBV29-1	TRBJ1-1	12	-	TGCAGCGTCGTAACAGCTAACACTGAAGCTTTCTTT	CSVVTANTEAFF
-	TRBV6-6	TRBJ2-6	14	-	TGTGCCAGCAAGTCCGAGTTAGGCGCCAACGTCCTGACTTTC	CASKSELGANVLTF
-	TRBV6-1	TRBJ2-7	15	TRBD1	TGTGCCAGCAGTGTTGGGACAGGGGGCCCCTACGAGCAGTACTTC	CASSVGTGGPYEQYF
-	TRBV20-1	TRBJ2-1	14	TRBD2	TGCAGTGTTCCCGGGAGCGGGACCTACAATGAGCAGTTCTTC	CSVPGSGTYNEQFF
-	TRBV29-1	TRBJ2-1	16	TRBD2	TGCAGCGTTGAGCGGGGGACTAGCGGGAGTTATAATGAGCAGTTCTTC	CSVERGTSGSYNEQFF
-	TRBV4-3	TRBJ1-2	16	-	TGCGCCAGCAGCCAAGTGGGGTTCCGGGACGGCCATGGCTACACCTTC	CASSQVGFRDGHGYTF
-	TRBV20-1	TRBJ2-5	11	-	TGCAGCCGGTTGTCCCAAGAGACCCAGTACTTC	CSRLSQETQYF
-	TRBV30	TRBJ2-3	14	TRBD2	TGTGCCCGTAAGACTAGCGGGTTCACAGATACGCAGTATTTT	CARKTSGFTDTQYF
-	TRBV7-2	TRBJ1-1	12	-	TGTGCCAGCAGCCGTTCCTGGGGAGAAGCTTTCTTT	CASSRSWGEAFF
-	TRBV2	TRBJ1-3	14	-	TGTGCCAGCAGTAACACAGGGACTGGAAACACCATATATTTT	CASSNTGTGNTIYF
-	TRBV29-1	TRBJ1-2	14	TRBD1	TGCAGCGCGGACAGGGCGGAAGCTAACTATGGCTACACCTTC	CSADRAEANYGYTF
-	TRBV12-3/TRBV12-4	TRBJ2-1	15	-	TGTGCCAGCAGTTTGAGTCAGATAGCCTACAATGAGCAGTTCTTC	CASSLSQIAYNEQFF
-	TRBV20-1	TRBJ2-4	16	-	TGCAGTGCTAGAGATACAGGGTCCGGGGGCAAAAACATTCAGTACTTC	CSARDTGSGGKNIQYF
once	TRBV15	TRBJ2-7	14	TRBD2	TGTGCCACCAAGCGGGGCGGGAGTGCCTACGAGCAGTACTTC	CATKRGGSAYEQYF